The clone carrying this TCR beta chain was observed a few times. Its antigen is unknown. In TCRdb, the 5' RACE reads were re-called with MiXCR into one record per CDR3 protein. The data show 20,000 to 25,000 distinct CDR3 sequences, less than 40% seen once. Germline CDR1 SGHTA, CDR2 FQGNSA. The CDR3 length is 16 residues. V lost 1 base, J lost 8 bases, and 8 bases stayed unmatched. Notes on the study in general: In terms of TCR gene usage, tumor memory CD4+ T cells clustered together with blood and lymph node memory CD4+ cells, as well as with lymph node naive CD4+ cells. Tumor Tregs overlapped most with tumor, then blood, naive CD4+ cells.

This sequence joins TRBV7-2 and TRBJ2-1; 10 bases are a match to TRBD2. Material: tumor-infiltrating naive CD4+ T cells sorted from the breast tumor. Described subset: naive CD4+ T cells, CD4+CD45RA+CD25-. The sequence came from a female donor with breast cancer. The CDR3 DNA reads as TGTGCCAGCAGCTTAGGGGGACTAGCGTTCGCGGATGAGCAGTTCTTC. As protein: CASSLGGLAFADEQFF.